This is a list of T cell receptor beta chains from one sample in a study of blood T cells in healthy people across ages. TCRdb passed the 5' RACE reads through MiXCR, listing each CDR3 protein once. The table records roughly 800,000 distinct CDR3 sequences, 25% of them present only once. A further study also used this sample, focusing on T cells of mothers and their children.

Material for sequencing was blood. The receptors stem from a boy younger than 18 in good health. Each CDR3 is given with its conserved first and last residue. The D gene is left open where the match is weak. Clone size is shown for a subset of rows, as once, few, many or a class of expanded clone.

V,size,J,D,DNA,CDR3
TRBV10-2,once,TRBJ2-5,TRBD2,TGCGCCAGCAGTGAGTCGAGCGGGAGCCAGACCCAGTACTTC,CASSESSGSQTQYF
TRBV20-1,-,TRBJ2-1,-,TGCAGTGCTAGCGGGAGACGGAGTGAGCAGTTCTTC,CSASGRRSEQFF
TRBV10-3,few,TRBJ2-3,TRBD1,TGTGCCAGCGCCTGGGGACAGGGGACAGATACGCAGTATTTT,CASAWGQGTDTQYF
TRBV2,few,TRBJ2-5,TRBD2,TGTGCCAGCAGTCGCCAAATACAGTCGGGGGGAAGGGAGACCCAGTACTTC,CASSRQIQSGGRETQYF
TRBV4-1,few,TRBJ2-5,TRBD2,TGCGCCAGCAGCCATGGCCTCGGGAGGGAAGGGGAGACCCAGTACTTC,CASSHGLGREGETQYF
TRBV20-1,few,TRBJ2-1,TRBD2,TGCAGTGCTCACGAGTGGCGGGGGGCGCAAGAGCAGTTCTTC,CSAHEWRGAQEQFF
TRBV9,-,TRBJ2-7,-,TGTGCCAGCAGCGTAGCGGCACGGTCCTACGAGCAGTACTTC,CASSVAARSYEQYF
TRBV29-1,-,TRBJ2-5,-,TGCAGCGTTGCCCTAATCATAGTGGAGACCCAGTACTTC,CSVALIIVETQYF
TRBV5-5,few,TRBJ2-1,-,TGTGCCAGCAGCTTGGGGGCAGGGTATGAGCAGTTCTTC,CASSLGAGYEQFF
TRBV29-1,-,TRBJ2-5,TRBD2,TGCAGCGTTGCCGGGACTATCCAAGAGACCCAGTACTTC,CSVAGTIQETQYF
TRBV10-2,-,TRBJ2-7,TRBD2,TGCGCCAGCAGTGATAGCGGGAGTGGCTACGAGCAGTACTTC,CASSDSGSGYEQYF
TRBV20-1,few,TRBJ2-5,TRBD2,TGCAGTGCTATTCATCTAGCGGAAGAGACCCAGTACTTC,CSAIHLAEETQYF
TRBV9,few,TRBJ2-2,TRBD1,TGTGCCAGCAGCGTCAACCCGGACAGGGTGGATACCGGGGAGCTGTTTTTT,CASSVNPDRVDTGELFF
TRBV6-5,-,TRBJ2-7,TRBD2,TGTGCCAGCAGGAAAGTAGCGGGAAGGGGGGAGCAGTACTTC,CASRKVAGRGEQYF
TRBV9,few,TRBJ2-5,-,TGTGCCAGCAGCCCAACGGGTATTTTTGGAGAGACCCAGTACTTC,CASSPTGIFGETQYF
TRBV12-3/TRBV12-4,-,TRBJ2-5,-,TGTGCCAGCAGTCCCCCAAGGAAGACCCAGTACTTC,CASSPPRKTQYF
TRBV9,few,TRBJ1-1,TRBD1,TGTGCCAGCAGTCAAGACAGGGCTGAGTCTGAAGCTTTCTTT,CASSQDRAESEAFF
TRBV10-3,-,TRBJ1-4,-,TGTGCCATCAGTGATCGACCTAATGAAAAACTGTTTTTT,CAISDRPNEKLFF
TRBV29-1,-,TRBJ2-5,-,TGCAGCGTCGATGGGACTTCCCGAGAGACCCAGTACTTC,CSVDGTSRETQYF
TRBV4-3,-,TRBJ1-4,-,TGCGCCAGCAGCCAAGACTGGGGCAGCCTCAGGGTGTTTTTT,CASSQDWGSLRVFF
TRBV6-2/TRBV6-3,-,TRBJ2-4,-,TGTGCCAGCCACCCGAAGGGGTCGAGGAAAAACATTCAGTACTTC,CASHPKGSRKNIQYF
TRBV20-1,-,TRBJ2-2,-,TGCAGTGCTAGAGATACGGTGGGAACGAACACCGGGGAGCTGTTTTTT,CSARDTVGTNTGELFF
TRBV7-3,-,TRBJ2-2,-,TGTGCCAGCAGCTCCCTGATTGGGGGGGAGCTGTTTTTT,CASSSLIGGELFF
TRBV9,-,TRBJ1-2,-,TGTGCCAGCAGCCCTCTTAATGGCTACACCTTC,CASSPLNGYTF
TRBV20-1,-,TRBJ2-3,-,TGCAGTGCTAGAGATTCGGTAACTCCCACAGATACGCAGTATTTT,CSARDSVTPTDTQYF
TRBV4-1,few,TRBJ2-5,TRBD2,TGCGCCAGCAGCCAAGACGACGCGGGAGGAATAGGAGAGACCCAGTACTTC,CASSQDDAGGIGETQYF
TRBV7-2,-,TRBJ2-5,-,TGTGCCAGCAGCTTACACAGGGCCTCCCAAGAGACCCAGTACTTC,CASSLHRASQETQYF
TRBV29-1,-,TRBJ1-1,TRBD1,TGCAGCGTCCGGGGGACAGGGATGAACACTGAAGCTTTCTTT,CSVRGTGMNTEAFF
TRBV27,few,TRBJ1-5,-,TGTGCCAGCAGTTTAGTCCCCGGGGGGGTTCAGCCCCAGCATTTT,CASSLVPGGVQPQHF
TRBV29-1,few,TRBJ1-1,-,TGCAGCGTTGAAGATCAGGGCGATTTATTGAACACTGAAGCTTTCTTT,CSVEDQGDLLNTEAFF
TRBV7-3,few,TRBJ2-1,TRBD2,TGTGCCAGCAGCCCCCGTTTGGTAGCGGGTGGAAATGAGCAGTTCTTC,CASSPRLVAGGNEQFF
TRBV4-1,few,TRBJ2-1,TRBD2,TGCGCCAGCAGCCAAGAACTAGCGGAAGTCTACAATGAGCAGTTCTTC,CASSQELAEVYNEQFF
TRBV28,few,TRBJ2-7,-,TGTGCCAGCACTAAGACTCCCTACGAGCAGTACTTC,CASTKTPYEQYF
TRBV25-1,-,TRBJ2-3,-,TGTGCCAGCACCCATCCGTTTGGGTCCAGCACAGATACGCAGTATTTT,CASTHPFGSSTDTQYF
TRBV9,few,TRBJ2-2,-,TGTGCCAGCAGCGTAGGGGGTAGGGAGAACACCGGGGAGCTGTTTTTT,CASSVGGRENTGELFF
TRBV20-1,-,TRBJ2-5,-,TGCAGCGCTAGAGTCCGGGACCCACGGAGCCAGGACCATGAGACCCAGTACTTC,CSARVRDPRSQDHETQYF
TRBV29-1,few,TRBJ2-7,TRBD2,TGCAGCGCTGTAGCGGGTGGCGCGGGGGAGCAGTACTTC,CSAVAGGAGEQYF
TRBV12-3/TRBV12-4,few,TRBJ2-4,TRBD1,TGTGCCAGCAGTACCGGGACAGGGGGTTTTAAGGCCAAAAACATTCAGTACTTC,CASSTGTGGFKAKNIQYF
TRBV5-1,few,TRBJ2-7,TRBD1,TGCGCCAGCAGCCCCGGACAGGGGGTATACGAGCAGTACTTC,CASSPGQGVYEQYF
TRBV5-6,-,TRBJ2-1,-,TGTGCCAGCAGTTATACCGGGACTGACAATGAGCAGTTCTTC,CASSYTGTDNEQFF
TRBV10-3,-,TRBJ2-7,-,TGTGCCATCAGTGACCTTCTGGACGGCGCCTACGAGCAGTACTTC,CAISDLLDGAYEQYF
TRBV7-2,few,TRBJ2-1,-,TGTGCCAGCAGCCAGCACGCGAGTCCCAGCTCCTACAATGAGCAGTTCTTC,CASSQHASPSSYNEQFF
TRBV24-1,few,TRBJ2-7,TRBD1,TGTGCCACTCAGGACAGGGGGGGATCCTACGAGCAGTACTTC,CATQDRGGSYEQYF
TRBV11-2,few,TRBJ2-1,-,TGTGCCAGCAGCTTAGATCGGGTGGGAGGTGAGCAGTTCTTC,CASSLDRVGGEQFF
TRBV20-1,-,TRBJ1-4,-,TGCAGTGCCAAGGACAGACTTAATGAAAAACTGTTTTTT,CSAKDRLNEKLFF
TRBV4-3,-,TRBJ1-6,-,TGCGCCAGCAGCCAAGACCAGGGCTGGGCAGATTCACCCCTCCACTTT,CASSQDQGWADSPLHF
TRBV5-1,-,TRBJ2-1,-,TGCGCCAGCAGCTTGCTAGGACTGGATGCCTTGGACAATGAGCAGTTCTTC,CASSLLGLDALDNEQFF
TRBV7-2,-,TRBJ2-1,TRBD2,TGTGCCAGCAGCCTAGACGGGGAGGGGAATGAGCAGTTCTTC,CASSLDGEGNEQFF
TRBV7-2,few,TRBJ1-1,-,TGTGCCAGCAGCAGCAGGGACGAAAACACTGAAGCTTTCTTT,CASSSRDENTEAFF
TRBV7-2,few,TRBJ2-5,-,TGTGCCAGCAGCTTAGGAGGGCTGCCAGAGATCCAGTACTTC,CASSLGGLPEIQYF
TRBV7-2,-,TRBJ2-1,TRBD2,TGTGCCAGCAGCCTCCTACGCGGGGAGGGCGGTGAGCAGTTCTTC,CASSLLRGEGGEQFF
TRBV10-3,few,TRBJ2-5,-,TGTGCCATCAGTGAGCCGGCCCGGGGGGCCATGGAGACCCAGTACTTC,CAISEPARGAMETQYF